This entry lists 2 T cell receptor beta chains sequenced from one sample in a study of graft-versus-host responses after intestinal transplantation. The table came from immunoSEQ multiplex PCR; TCRdb's copy has only in-frame clones and leaves some out. The table lists tens of thousands of clones, 30% to 40% of them singletons. Co-plated with approximately 200,000 CFSE-labeled responder cells were approximately 200,000 irradiated, violet-dye-labeled stimulator cells. Specimen: alloreactive CD8+ T cells from a mixed lymphocyte reaction culture, collected before intestinal transplant. Subset denoted: CFSE-low proliferating T cells sorted from approximately six-day pre-transplant mixed lymphocyte reaction (GvH or HvG direction). These receptors originate from a human patient who received an intestinal transplant.

The chain couples TRBV12-5 to TRBJ1-1; 8 nucleotides match TRBD1. Germline CDR1 and CDR2: LGHNT and FRNRAP. This CDR3 contains 15 residues. Trimming took 4 bases from V and 2 from J; bases not matched to a gene: 6. The CDR3 protein is CASGWFGQGNTEAFF. For the CDR3, the DNA is TGTGCTAGTGGTTGGTTTGGACAGGGCAACACTGAAGCTTTCTTT.

This clone was observed a few times. This chain connects TRBV5-5 to TRBJ2-7; 9 bases match TRBD2. CDR3 length equals 13 residues. The trim removed 10 bases at V and 3 bases at J, leaving 8 bases unmatched. CDR1 and CDR2 from the germline V gene are SGHKS and YYEKEE (reference sequence). The CDR3 DNA reads as TGTGCCTCACAGCGGGGGGAGTTCTACGAGCAGTACTTC. Encoded protein: CASQRGEFYEQYF.